These T cell receptor beta chains were read from a single sample in a study of T cells after yellow fever vaccination. In TCRdb, the 5' RACE reads were re-called with MiXCR into one record per CDR3 protein. The table shows tens of thousands of distinct CDR3 sequences, with around 7.7% occurring only once. Sequenced material: CD8+ T cells sorted from PBMCs, taken on the day of the yellow fever booster vaccination. These receptors all stem from a man younger than 40 who received the YFV17D yellow fever vaccine. CDR3s include the opening cysteine and the closing phenylalanine or tryptophan. D genes are given only for firm matches. Clone size, where shown, is once, few, many, or a class for clones that have expanded.

TRBV27	many	TRBD2	TRBJ2-7	14	CASSLFGGGYEQYF	TGTGCCAGCAGTTTATTTGGCGGGGGGTACGAGCAGTACTTC
TRBV5-4	many	TRBD2	TRBJ2-1	15	CASSLMTSGGNEQFF	TGTGCCAGCAGCTTAATGACTAGCGGGGGAAATGAGCAGTTCTTC
TRBV9	-	-	TRBJ2-3	12	CASSVPGDTQYF	TGTGCCAGCAGCGTGCCGGGAGATACGCAGTATTTT
TRBV7-9	-	-	TRBJ2-7	13	CASSLVGTYEQYF	TGTGCCAGCAGCTTAGTCGGCACCTACGAGCAGTACTTC
TRBV4-3	-	TRBD1	TRBJ2-1	15	CASSQDLLLGTGGFF	TGCGCCAGCAGCCAAGATCTCCTCCTCGGGACAGGAGGCTTCTTC
TRBV11-2	-	-	TRBJ2-7	13	CASSSGWGYEQYF	TGTGCCAGCAGCTCCGGATGGGGCTACGAGCAGTACTTC
TRBV9	few	-	TRBJ1-1	14	CASSVDGIGSEAFF	TGTGCCAGCAGCGTAGATGGAATCGGGTCTGAAGCTTTCTTT
TRBV7-2	-	-	TRBJ2-7	14	CASSLGGLLFEQYF	TGTGCCAGCAGCTTAGGGGGACTCCTCTTCGAGCAGTACTTC
TRBV7-2	few	-	TRBJ2-7	13	CASSFDTAYEQYF	TGTGCCAGCAGCTTCGACACGGCCTACGAGCAGTACTTC
TRBV27	-	-	TRBJ2-5	15	CASSLSGGLGETQYF	TGTGCCAGCAGTTTATCTGGGGGCCTGGGGGAGACCCAGTACTTC
TRBV27	-	TRBD2	TRBJ2-1	18	CASSSTELGLAGGGEQFF	TGTGCCAGCAGTTCGACAGAATTGGGACTAGCGGGGGGGGGTGAGCAGTTCTTC
TRBV11-2	few	-	TRBJ2-3	15	CASRPPGLEEDTQYF	TGTGCCAGCAGGCCGCCCGGGCTAGAAGAAGATACGCAGTATTTT
TRBV21-1	-	-	TRBJ2-5	14	CASTNPRIQETQYF	TGTGCCAGCACCAACCCGCGAATACAAGAGACCCAGTACTTC
TRBV12-3/TRBV12-4	-	-	TRBJ2-2	16	CASSPGTGWHTGELFF	TGTGCCAGCAGTCCAGGAACAGGTTGGCACACCGGGGAGCTGTTTTTT
TRBV12-3/TRBV12-4	few	TRBD1	TRBJ2-1	12	CATGTGLTEQFF	TGTGCCACCGGGACAGGTTTGACTGAGCAGTTCTTC
TRBV6-6	many	-	TRBJ2-7	10	CAAGENEQYF	TGTGCCGCCGGGGAGAACGAGCAGTACTTC
TRBV5-5	many	-	TRBJ2-1	13	CASSSTLINEQFF	TGTGCCAGCAGTTCCACCCTCATCAATGAGCAGTTCTTC
TRBV29-1	-	-	TRBJ2-7	11	CSATAYYEQYF	TGCAGCGCGACAGCTTACTACGAGCAGTACTTC
TRBV5-6	few	-	TRBJ2-7	14	CASSTNGLTYEQYF	TGTGCCAGCAGCACCAATGGACTAACCTACGAGCAGTACTTC
TRBV6-5	-	TRBD2	TRBJ2-7	15	CASSYSPSGNYEQYF	TGTGCCAGCAGTTACTCTCCTAGCGGGAACTACGAGCAGTACTTC
TRBV23-1	once	-	TRBJ2-7	15	CASSQGGGFCYEQYF	TGCGCCAGCAGTCAAGGAGGGGGTTTTTGCTACGAGCAGTACTTC
TRBV20-1	few	-	TRBJ1-2	15	CSARDALGANYGYTF	TGCAGTGCTAGAGATGCGCTGGGAGCTAACTATGGCTACACCTTC
TRBV12-3/TRBV12-4	-	-	TRBJ1-2	15	CASSPLLGPNYGYTF	TGTGCCAGCAGCCCTCTACTCGGACCTAACTATGGCTACACCTTC
TRBV7-8	few	-	TRBJ2-1	11	CASRFAGEQFF	TGTGCCAGCAGATTCGCGGGTGAGCAGTTCTTC
TRBV7-9	-	-	TRBJ2-7	15	CASSLVDKPFYEQYF	TGTGCCAGCAGCTTAGTTGACAAGCCCTTTTACGAGCAGTACTTC
TRBV6-5	few	TRBD1	TRBJ2-7	15	CASSHSGQGGYEQYF	TGTGCCAGCAGTCATTCGGGACAGGGTGGCTACGAGCAGTACTTC
TRBV6-1	-	-	TRBJ1-5	14	CASSDLGASQPQHF	TGTGCCAGCAGTGATTTGGGGGCGAGTCAGCCCCAGCATTTT
TRBV7-8	-	-	TRBJ2-3	18	CASSFSPVSGPSTDTQYF	TGTGCCAGCAGCTTTTCCCCAGTAAGCGGGCCTAGCACAGATACGCAGTATTTT
TRBV20-1	-	TRBD1	TRBJ1-1	13	CSAREGTGLEAFF	TGCAGTGCTAGAGAAGGGACAGGGCTTGAAGCTTTCTTT
TRBV7-6	-	-	TRBJ1-1	14	CASRLGQGNTEAFF	TGTGCCAGCAGATTAGGGCAGGGGAACACTGAAGCTTTCTTT
TRBV27	many	-	TRBJ2-7	14	CASMIGRGSYEQYF	TGTGCCAGCATGATCGGTAGGGGCTCCTACGAGCAGTACTTC
TRBV20-1	-	-	TRBJ1-4	14	CSARDPILREKLFF	TGCAGTGCTAGAGATCCCATACTGCGTGAAAAACTGTTTTTT
TRBV27	few	-	TRBJ2-2	14	CASSGTPYTGELFF	TGTGCCAGCTCCGGGACTCCCTACACCGGGGAGCTGTTTTTT
TRBV5-1	-	-	TRBJ2-2	13	CASSGRETGELFF	TGCGCCAGCAGCGGCCGGGAGACCGGGGAGCTGTTTTTT
TRBV7-9	many	-	TRBJ2-5	14	CASSPPAGQETQYF	TGTGCCAGCAGCCCCCCCGCCGGGCAAGAGACCCAGTACTTC
TRBV6-5	-	TRBD1	TRBJ2-7	16	CASSYPTGGFSYEQYF	TGTGCCAGCAGTTACCCGACAGGGGGCTTTTCCTACGAGCAGTACTTC
TRBV7-2	few	TRBD2	TRBJ2-7	15	CASSLGAGDPHEQYF	TGTGCCAGCAGCTTAGGCGCGGGAGATCCCCACGAGCAGTACTTC
TRBV28	few	TRBD2	TRBJ2-5	16	CASSFHLAGGEETQYF	TGTGCCAGCAGTTTTCACTTGGCGGGAGGGGAGGAGACCCAGTACTTC
TRBV20-1	few	TRBD2	TRBJ2-7	15	CSAIWASGSSYEQYF	TGCAGTGCTATCTGGGCTAGCGGGAGTTCCTACGAGCAGTACTTC
TRBV6-1	once	-	TRBJ1-1	13	CASGAGPGTEAFF	TGTGCCAGCGGGGCAGGGCCCGGGACTGAAGCTTTCTTT
TRBV11-2	few	-	TRBJ2-2	13	CASSLRRDGELFF	TGTGCCAGCAGCTTACGACGGGACGGGGAGCTGTTTTTT